This T cell receptor (beta chain) was sequenced in a study of blood T cell repertoires in COVID-19. Background on the study: Spain, Italy and the United States supplied samples that represented acute and convalescent COVID-19.

The CDR3 contains 15 residues. The junction had 4 bases not matched to a gene; V was cut back by 3 bases and J by 4 bases. Germline assignment: CDR1 MNHEY and CDR2 SMNVEV (reference sequence). Original data processing: Amplification with reference gene primers provided the estimates of nucleated cell counts. Sequenced by immunoSEQ multiplex PCR; TCRdb stores in-frame clones only, minus some. V, J and clone size derive from that table, while D and trimming were established from the DNA sequence. The repertoire holds approximately 170,000 clones, 65% to 85% seen once, with about 2.7% in the top ten. The receptor's source is a human donor with acute or convalescent COVID-19. The donor label of this sample is uncertain. V gene TRBV27 combines with J gene TRBJ2-1; 9 nucleotides match TRBD1. Sequenced input: peripheral blood. In nucleotides, the CDR3 is TGTGCCAGCAGTTTCAAGGGACAGGGATACAATGAGCAGTTCTTC. As protein: CASSFKGQGYNEQFF.